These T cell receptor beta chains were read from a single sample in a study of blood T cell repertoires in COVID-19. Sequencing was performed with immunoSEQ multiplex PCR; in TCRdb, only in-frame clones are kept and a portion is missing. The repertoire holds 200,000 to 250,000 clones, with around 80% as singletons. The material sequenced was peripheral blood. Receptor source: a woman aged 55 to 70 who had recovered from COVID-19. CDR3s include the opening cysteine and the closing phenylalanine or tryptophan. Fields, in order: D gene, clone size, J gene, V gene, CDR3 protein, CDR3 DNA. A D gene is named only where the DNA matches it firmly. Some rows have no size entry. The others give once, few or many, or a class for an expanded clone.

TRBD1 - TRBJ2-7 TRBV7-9 CASSSTPGQGSYEQYF TGTGCCAGCAGCTCGACCCCGGGACAGGGCTCCTACGAGCAGTACTTC
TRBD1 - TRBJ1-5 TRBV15 CATSDPDRGRNQPQHF TGTGCCACCAGCGACCCGGACAGGGGGCGAAATCAGCCCCAGCATTTT
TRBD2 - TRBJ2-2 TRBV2 CASSNDPSGTSANTGELFF TGTGCCAGCAGTAACGATCCTAGCGGAACAAGCGCGAACACCGGGGAGCTGTTTTTT
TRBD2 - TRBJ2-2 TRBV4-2 CASSHLLAGELTGELFF TGTGCCAGCAGCCATCTCTTAGCGGGGGAGCTCACCGGGGAGCTGTTTTTT
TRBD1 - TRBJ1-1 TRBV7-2 CASSPRGLSEAFF TGTGCCAGCAGCCCCAGGGGGCTCTCTGAAGCTTTCTTT
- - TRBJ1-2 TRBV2 CASRDRLYGYTF TGTGCCAGCAGGGACAGACTCTATGGCTACACCTTC
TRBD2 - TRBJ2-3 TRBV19 CASSIGLAGVGTDTQYF TGTGCCAGTAGTATAGGACTAGCGGGGGTCGGCACAGATACGCAGTATTTT
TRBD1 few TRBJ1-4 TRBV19 CASSIGDRGYEKLFF TGTGCCAGTAGTATCGGGGACAGGGGTTACGAAAAACTGTTTTTT
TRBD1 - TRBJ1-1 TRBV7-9 CASSRGQLVEAFF TGTGCCAGCAGCCGGGGACAGCTAGTTGAAGCTTTCTTT
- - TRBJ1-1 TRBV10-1 CASSERVKGTEAFF TGCGCCAGCAGTGAGCGGGTTAAAGGCACTGAAGCTTTCTTT
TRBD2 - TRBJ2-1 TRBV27 CASSPRGQRGFF TGTGCCAGCAGCCCTAGGGGCCAGCGGGGGTTCTTC